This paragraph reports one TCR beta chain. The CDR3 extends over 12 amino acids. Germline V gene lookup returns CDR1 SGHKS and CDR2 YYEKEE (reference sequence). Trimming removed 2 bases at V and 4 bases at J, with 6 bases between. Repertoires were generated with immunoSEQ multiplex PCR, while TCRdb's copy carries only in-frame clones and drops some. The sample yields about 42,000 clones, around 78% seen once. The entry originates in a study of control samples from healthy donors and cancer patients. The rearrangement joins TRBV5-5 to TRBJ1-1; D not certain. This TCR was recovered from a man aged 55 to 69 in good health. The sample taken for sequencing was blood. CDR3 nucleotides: TGTGCCAGCAGCTTTTACGGCACTGAAGCTTTCTTT. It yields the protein CASSFYGTEAFF.